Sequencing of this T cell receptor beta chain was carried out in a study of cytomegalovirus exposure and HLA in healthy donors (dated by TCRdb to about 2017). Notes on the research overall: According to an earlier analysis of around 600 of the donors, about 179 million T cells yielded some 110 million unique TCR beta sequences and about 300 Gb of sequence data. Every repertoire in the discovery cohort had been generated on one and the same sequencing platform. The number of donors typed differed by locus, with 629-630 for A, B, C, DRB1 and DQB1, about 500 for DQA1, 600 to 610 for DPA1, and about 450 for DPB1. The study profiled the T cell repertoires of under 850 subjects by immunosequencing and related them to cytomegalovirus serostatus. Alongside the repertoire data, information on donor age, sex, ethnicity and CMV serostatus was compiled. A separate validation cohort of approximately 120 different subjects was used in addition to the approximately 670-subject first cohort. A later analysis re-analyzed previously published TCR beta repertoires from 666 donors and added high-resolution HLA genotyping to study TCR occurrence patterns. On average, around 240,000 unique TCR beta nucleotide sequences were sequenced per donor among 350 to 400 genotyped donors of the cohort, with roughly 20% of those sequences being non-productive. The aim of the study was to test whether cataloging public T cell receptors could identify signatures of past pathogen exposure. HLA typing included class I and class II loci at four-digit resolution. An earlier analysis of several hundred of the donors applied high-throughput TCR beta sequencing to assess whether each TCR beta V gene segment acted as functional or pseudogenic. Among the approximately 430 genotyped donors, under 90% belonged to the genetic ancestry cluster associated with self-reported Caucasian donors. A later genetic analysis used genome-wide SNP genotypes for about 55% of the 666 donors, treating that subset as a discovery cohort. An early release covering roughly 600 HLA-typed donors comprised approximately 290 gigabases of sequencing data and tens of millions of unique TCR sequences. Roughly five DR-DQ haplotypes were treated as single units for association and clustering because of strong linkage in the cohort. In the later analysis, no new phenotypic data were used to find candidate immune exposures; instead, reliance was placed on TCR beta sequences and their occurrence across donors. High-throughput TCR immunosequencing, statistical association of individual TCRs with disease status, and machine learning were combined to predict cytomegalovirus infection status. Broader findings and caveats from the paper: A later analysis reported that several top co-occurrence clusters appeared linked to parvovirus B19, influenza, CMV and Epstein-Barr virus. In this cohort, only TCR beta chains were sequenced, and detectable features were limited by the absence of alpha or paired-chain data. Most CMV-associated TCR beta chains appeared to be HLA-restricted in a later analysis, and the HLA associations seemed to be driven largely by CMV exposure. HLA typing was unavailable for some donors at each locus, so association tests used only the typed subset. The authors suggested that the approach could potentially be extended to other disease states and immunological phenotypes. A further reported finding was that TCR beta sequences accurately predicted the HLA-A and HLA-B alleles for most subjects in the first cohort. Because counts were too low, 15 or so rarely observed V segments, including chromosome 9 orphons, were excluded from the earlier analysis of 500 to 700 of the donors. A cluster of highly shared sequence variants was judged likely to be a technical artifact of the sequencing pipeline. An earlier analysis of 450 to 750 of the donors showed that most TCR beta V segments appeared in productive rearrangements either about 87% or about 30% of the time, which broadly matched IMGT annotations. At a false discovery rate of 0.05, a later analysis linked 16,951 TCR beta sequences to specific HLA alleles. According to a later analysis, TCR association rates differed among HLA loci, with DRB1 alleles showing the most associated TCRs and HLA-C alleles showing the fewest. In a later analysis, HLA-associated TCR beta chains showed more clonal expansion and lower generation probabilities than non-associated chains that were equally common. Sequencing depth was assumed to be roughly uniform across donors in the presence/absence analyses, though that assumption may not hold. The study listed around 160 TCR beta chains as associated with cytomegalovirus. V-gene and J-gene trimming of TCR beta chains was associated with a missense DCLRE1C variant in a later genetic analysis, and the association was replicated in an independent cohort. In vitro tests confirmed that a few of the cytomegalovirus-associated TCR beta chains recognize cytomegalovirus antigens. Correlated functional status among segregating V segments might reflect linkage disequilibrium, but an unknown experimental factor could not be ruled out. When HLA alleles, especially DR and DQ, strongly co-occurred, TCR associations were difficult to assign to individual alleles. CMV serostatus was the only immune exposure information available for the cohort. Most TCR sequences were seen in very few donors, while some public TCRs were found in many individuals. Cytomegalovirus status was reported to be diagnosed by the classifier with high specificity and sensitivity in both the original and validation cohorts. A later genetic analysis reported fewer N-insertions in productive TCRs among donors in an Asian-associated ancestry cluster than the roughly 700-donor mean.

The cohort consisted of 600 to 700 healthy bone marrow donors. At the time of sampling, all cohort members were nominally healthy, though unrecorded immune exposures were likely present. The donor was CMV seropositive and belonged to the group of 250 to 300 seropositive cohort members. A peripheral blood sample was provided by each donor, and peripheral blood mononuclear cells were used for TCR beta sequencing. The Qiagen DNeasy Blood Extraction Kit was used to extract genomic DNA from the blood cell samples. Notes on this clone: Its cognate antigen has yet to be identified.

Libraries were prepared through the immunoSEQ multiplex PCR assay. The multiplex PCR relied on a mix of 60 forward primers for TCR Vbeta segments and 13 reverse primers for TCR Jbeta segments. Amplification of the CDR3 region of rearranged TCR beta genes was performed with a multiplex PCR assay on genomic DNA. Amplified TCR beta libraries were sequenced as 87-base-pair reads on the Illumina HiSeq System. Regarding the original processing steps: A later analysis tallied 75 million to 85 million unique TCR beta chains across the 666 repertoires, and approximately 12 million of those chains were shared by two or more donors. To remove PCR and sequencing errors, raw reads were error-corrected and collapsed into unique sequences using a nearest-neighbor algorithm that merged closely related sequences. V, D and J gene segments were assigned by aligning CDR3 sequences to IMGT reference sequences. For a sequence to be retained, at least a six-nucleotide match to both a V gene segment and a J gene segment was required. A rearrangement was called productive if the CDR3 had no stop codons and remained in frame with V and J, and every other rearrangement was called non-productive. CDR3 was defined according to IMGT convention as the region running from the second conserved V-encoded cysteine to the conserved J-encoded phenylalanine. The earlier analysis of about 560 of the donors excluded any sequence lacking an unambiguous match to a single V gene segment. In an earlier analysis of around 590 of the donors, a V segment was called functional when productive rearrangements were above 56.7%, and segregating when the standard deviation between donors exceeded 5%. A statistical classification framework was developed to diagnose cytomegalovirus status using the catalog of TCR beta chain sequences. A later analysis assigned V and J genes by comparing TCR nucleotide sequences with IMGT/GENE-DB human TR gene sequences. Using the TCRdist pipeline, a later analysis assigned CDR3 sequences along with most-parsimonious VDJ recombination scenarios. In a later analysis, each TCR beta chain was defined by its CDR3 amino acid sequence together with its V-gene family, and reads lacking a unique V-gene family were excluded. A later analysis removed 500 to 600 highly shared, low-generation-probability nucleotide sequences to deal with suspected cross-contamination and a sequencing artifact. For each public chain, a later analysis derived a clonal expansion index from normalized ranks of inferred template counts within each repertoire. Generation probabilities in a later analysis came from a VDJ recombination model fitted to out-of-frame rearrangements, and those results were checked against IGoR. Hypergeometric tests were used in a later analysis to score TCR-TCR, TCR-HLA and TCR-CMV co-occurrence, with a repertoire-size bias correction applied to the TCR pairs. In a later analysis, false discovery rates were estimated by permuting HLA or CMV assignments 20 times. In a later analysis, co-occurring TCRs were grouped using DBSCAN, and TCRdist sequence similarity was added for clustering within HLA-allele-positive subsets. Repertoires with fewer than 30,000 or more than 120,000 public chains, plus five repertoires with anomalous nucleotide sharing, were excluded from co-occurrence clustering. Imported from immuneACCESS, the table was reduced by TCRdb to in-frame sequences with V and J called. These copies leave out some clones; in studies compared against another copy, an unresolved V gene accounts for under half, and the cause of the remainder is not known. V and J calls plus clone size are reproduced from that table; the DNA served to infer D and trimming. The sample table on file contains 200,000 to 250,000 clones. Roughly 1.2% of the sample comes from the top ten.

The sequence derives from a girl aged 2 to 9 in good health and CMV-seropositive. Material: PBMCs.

The nucleotide sequence reads as follows: TGTGCCAGCAGCACGACTAGCGGGGGCACAGATACGCAGTATTTT. Its protein reads: CASSTTSGGTDTQYF. This receptor chain uses TRBV7-8 and TRBJ2-3; 11 nucleotides in the junction match TRBD2. Based on the germline V gene, the CDR1 and CDR2 sequences are SGHVS and FQNEAQ. The junction shows trimming of 5 bases on V and 1 base on J, and the gene matches do not reach 2 bases of it. From the cysteine through the phenylalanine, the CDR3 covers 15 amino acids. This entry keeps only the CDR3 DNA: 45 bases, framed from base 1.